A single TCR beta chain is shown here with its context. Its antigen remains unidentified. These data are taken from a study of cytomegalovirus exposure and HLA in healthy donors. Study-wide findings and caveats: The study recorded 150 to 200 TCR beta chains that were cytomegalovirus-associated. Earlier analysis looked at TCR beta V segments, and most were productive about 90% or about 30% of the time.

The ends were cut back, 2 bases at V and 0 bases at J, with 14 bases in the middle. This CDR3 spans 16 amino acids. CDR1 is SQVTM, CDR2 ANQGSEA, per germline. The PCR had 60 Vbeta and 13 Jbeta primers. The data were produced by immunoSEQ multiplex PCR, yet TCRdb's version contains in-frame clones alone and is incomplete. The repertoire holds more than 110,000 clones, with approximately 63% as singletons. Input material: PBMCs. The sequence came from a woman aged 55-70 years in good health and CMV-seropositive. The chain carries TRBV29-1 and TRBJ1-5; D gene unclear. CDR3 sequence reads: CSVERTSPYSNQPQHF. As DNA, the CDR3 is TGCAGCGTTGAAAGAACATCACCATATAGCAATCAGCCCCAGCATTTT.